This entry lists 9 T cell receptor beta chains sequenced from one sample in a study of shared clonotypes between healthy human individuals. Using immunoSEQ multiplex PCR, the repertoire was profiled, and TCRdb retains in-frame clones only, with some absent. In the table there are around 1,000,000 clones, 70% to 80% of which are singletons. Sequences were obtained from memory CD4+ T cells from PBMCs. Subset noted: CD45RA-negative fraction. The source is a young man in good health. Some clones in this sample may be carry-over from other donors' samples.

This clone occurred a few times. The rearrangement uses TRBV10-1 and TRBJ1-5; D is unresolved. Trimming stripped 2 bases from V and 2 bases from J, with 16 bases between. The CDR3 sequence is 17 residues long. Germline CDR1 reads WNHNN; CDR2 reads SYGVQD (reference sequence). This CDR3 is CASSEPAALWRNQPQHF. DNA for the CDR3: TGCGCCAGCAGTGAGCCTGCAGCCCTATGGCGCAATCAGCCCCAGCATTTT.

CDR3 protein: CASSKTYQETQYF. The CDR3 region has the DNA TGTGCCAGTAGTAAGACGTACCAAGAGACCCAGTACTTC. This sequence joins TRBV19 and TRBJ2-5; D ambiguous. CDR1 LNHDA and CDR2 SQIVND come from the germline V gene (reference sequence). Trimming left V 4 bases short and J 0 bases short, with 6 bases between. This CDR3 contains 13 residues. The full variable domain, with the rest looked up from reference TRBV19 and TRBJ2-5, is DGGITQSPKYLFRKEGQNVTLSCEQNLNHDAMYWYRQDPGQGLRLIYYSQIVNDFQKGDIAEGYSVSREKKESFPLTVTSAQKNPTAFYLCASSKTYQETQYFGPGTRLLVL.

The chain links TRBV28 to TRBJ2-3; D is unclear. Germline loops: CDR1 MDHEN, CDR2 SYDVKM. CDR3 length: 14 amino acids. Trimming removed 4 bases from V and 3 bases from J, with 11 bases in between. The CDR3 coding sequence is TGTGCCAGCAGTTCCCAACTCGGGACAGATACGCAGTATTTT. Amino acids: CASSSQLGTDTQYF.

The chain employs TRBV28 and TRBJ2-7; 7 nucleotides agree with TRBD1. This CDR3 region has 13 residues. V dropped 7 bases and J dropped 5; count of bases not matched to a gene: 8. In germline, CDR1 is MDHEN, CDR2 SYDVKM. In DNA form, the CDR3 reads TGTGCCAGCATCCCAGGGGGTATAGACGAGCAGTACTTC. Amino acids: CASIPGGIDEQYF.

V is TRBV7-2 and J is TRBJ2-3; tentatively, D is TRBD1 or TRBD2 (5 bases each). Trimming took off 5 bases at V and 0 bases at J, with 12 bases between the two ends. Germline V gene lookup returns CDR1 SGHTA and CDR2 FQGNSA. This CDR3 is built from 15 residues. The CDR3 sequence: CASSPRGFSTDTQYF. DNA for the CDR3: TGTGCCAGCAGCCCGAGGGGTTTTAGCACAGATACGCAGTATTTT.

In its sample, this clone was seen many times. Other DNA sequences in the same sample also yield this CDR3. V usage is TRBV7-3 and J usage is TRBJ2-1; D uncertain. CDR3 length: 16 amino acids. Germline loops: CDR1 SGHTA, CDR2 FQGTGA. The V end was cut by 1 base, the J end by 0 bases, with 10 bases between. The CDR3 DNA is TGTGCCAGCAGCTTAAACGGCCTAAGCTCCTACAATGAGCAGTTCTTC. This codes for CASSLNGLSSYNEQFF.

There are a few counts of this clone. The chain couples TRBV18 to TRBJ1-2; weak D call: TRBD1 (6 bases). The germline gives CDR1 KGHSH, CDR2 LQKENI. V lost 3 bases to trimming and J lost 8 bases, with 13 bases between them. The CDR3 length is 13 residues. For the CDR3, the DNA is TGTGCCAGCTCACCTGGAGCAGGGGAAGGCTACACCTTC. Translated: CASSPGAGEGYTF. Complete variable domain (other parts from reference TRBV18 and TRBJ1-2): NAGVMQNPRHLVRRRGQEARLRCSPMKGHSHVYWYRQLPEEGLKFMVYLQKENIIDESGMPKERFSAEFPKEGPSILRIQQVVRGDSAAYFCASSPGAGEGYTFGSGTRLTVV.

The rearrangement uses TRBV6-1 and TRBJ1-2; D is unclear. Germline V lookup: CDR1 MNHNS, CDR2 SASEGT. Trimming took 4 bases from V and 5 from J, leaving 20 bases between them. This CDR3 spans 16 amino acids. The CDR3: CASSARPKDGGYGYTF. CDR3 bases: TGTGCCAGCAGTGCCAGACCCAAGGACGGAGGATATGGCTACACCTTC.

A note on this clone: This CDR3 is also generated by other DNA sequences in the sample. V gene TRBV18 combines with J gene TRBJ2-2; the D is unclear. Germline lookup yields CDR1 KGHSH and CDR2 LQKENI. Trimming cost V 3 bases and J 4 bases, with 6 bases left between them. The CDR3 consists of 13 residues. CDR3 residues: CASSPVSTGELFF. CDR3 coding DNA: TGTGCCAGCTCACCCGTTTCCACCGGGGAGCTGTTTTTT.